This TCR beta chain was recovered during a study of blood T cell repertoires in COVID-19. Looking at the study overall: Sites across the United States, Italy and Spain contributed samples from acute and convalescent COVID-19.

Original methodology: Estimates of nucleated cell counts were drawn from the amplification of reference gene primers. Using immunoSEQ multiplex PCR, the repertoire was profiled, and TCRdb retains in-frame clones only, with some absent. The V and J calls and clone size were taken over from that table, and D and trimming were inferred from the DNA. The table records approximately 400,000 clones, approximately 80% of them present only once. The germline gives CDR1 KGHSH, CDR2 LQKENI. The CDR3 length is 14 residues. V was pared by 0 bases and J by 8 bases, with 13 bases between. The sample consisted of peripheral blood. The V call is TRBV18, the J call TRBJ1-2; TRBD1 might be the D (6 bases). The sequence was obtained from a human donor with acute or convalescent COVID-19. The donor label of this sample is uncertain. CDR3 protein: CASSPPLSGGGYTF. The CDR3, as DNA: TGTGCCAGCTCACCACCCCTCTCGGGGGGCGGCTACACCTTC.